This TCR beta chain is from a study of T-cell reconstitution after alpha-beta-depleted transplantation in children. The germline gives CDR1 MNHEY, CDR2 SVGEGT. The ends lost 6 bases at V and 0 bases at J; junction bases unmatched: 8. This CDR3 is 15 amino acids long. The authors prepared the TCRbeta library with unique molecular identifiers. TCRdb reanalysed the PCR reads using MiXCR and keeps one entry per CDR3 protein. The sample has 600,000 to 700,000 distinct CDR3 sequences; around 17% are singletons. This chain uses TRBV6-2 or TRBV6-3 with TRBJ2-7, with 7 bases fitting TRBD1. The sequencing used PBMCs from the stem cell graft donor, collected from the stem cell graft. The source of this sequence is a human donor who donated a stem cell graft to a child with acute myeloid leukemia. The CDR3 DNA reads as TGTGCCAGCAGCGAACAGGGGTTGAGCTCCTACGAGCAGTACTTC. It is translated as CASSEQGLSSYEQYF.